This TCR beta chain was recorded in a study of beta chain features in type 1 diabetes. Investigators reverse transcribed all isolated RNA, so they sequenced expressed TCRB transcripts. The table came from immunoSEQ multiplex PCR; TCRdb's copy has only in-frame clones and leaves some out. This table has roughly 450,000 clones, approximately 10% appearing once. Points from the study as a whole: Within each of all four CD4+ subsets, Type 1 diabetes patients had TCRB CDR3s that were moderately but significantly shorter.

About 116 mL of blood, on average, came from one heparinised draw per donor. A few counts support this clone. The antigen remains undetermined. What was sequenced was naive CD4+ T cells from blood. This sequence was found in a woman between 18 and 29 years old in good health.

The CDR3 region is CASTAPKDSGNTIYF. The CDR3 DNA reads as TGTGCCAGCACTGCCCCGAAGGACTCTGGAAACACCATATATTTT. The chain recombines TRBV2 with TRBJ1-3; no definite D call. The CDR3 loop spans 15 amino acids. Germline V gives CDR1 SNHLY, CDR2 FYNNEI. Deletions cut 7 bases from V and 0 bases from J, with 13 bases between. The variable domain in full, completed from reference TRBV2 and TRBJ1-3, reads EPEVTQTPSHQVTQMGQEVILRCVPISNHLYFYWYRQILGQKVEFLVSFYNNEISEKSEIFDDQFSVERPDGSNFTLKIRSTKLEDSAMYFCASTAPKDSGNTIYFGEGSWLTVV.